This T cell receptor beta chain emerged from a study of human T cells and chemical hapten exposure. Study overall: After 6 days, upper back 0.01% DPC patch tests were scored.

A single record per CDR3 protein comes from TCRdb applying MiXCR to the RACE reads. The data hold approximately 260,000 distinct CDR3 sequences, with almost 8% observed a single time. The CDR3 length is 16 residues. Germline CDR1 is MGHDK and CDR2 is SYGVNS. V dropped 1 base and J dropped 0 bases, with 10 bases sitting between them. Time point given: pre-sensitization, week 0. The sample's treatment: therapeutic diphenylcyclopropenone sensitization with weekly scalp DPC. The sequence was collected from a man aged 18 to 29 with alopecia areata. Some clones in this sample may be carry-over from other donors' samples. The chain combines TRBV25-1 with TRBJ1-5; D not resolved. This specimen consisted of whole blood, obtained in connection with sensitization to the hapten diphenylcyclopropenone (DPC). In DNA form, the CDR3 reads TGTGCCAGCAGTGAATCTGTGAGATATAGCAATCAGCCCCAGCATTTT. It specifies CASSESVRYSNQPQHF.